This TCR beta chain was profiled in a study of shared clonotypes between healthy human individuals. This CDR3 region has 13 residues. The germline V gene has CDR1 LNHDA and CDR2 SQIVND (reference sequence). Trimming took 3 bases from V and 5 from J, leaving 10 bases between them. This clone showed up many times. Measured with immunoSEQ multiplex PCR; TCRdb has only the in-frame clones, and not every one. The data contain about 980,000 clones, approximately 80% of them singletons. The chain links TRBV19 to TRBJ1-1, with D perhaps TRBD1 (6 bases). The specimen sequenced was memory CD4+ T cells sorted from blood. Sample subset: CD45RA-negative fraction. The sequence derives from a man aged 18 to 30 in good health. CDR3 amino acids: CASSIGQRTEAFF. The CDR3 nucleotides read TGTGCCAGTAGTATCGGACAGAGGACTGAAGCTTTCTTT. Supplemented by reference TRBV19 and TRBJ1-1, the full variable domain reads DGGITQSPKYLFRKEGQNVTLSCEQNLNHDAMYWYRQDPGQGLRLIYYSQIVNDFQKGDIAEGYSVSREKKESFPLTVTSAQKNPTAFYLCASSIGQRTEAFFGQGTRLTVV.